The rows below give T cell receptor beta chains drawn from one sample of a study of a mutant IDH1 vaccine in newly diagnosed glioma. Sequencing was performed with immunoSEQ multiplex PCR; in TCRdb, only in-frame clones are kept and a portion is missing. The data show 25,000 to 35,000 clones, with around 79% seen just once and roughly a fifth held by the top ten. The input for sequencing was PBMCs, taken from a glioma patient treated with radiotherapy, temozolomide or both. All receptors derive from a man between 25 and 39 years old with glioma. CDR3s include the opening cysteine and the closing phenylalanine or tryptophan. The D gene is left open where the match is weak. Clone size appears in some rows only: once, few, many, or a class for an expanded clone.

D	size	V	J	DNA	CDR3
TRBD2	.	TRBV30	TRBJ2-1	TGTGCCTGGAGTGTAGGTGGCGGGGGGGCTTCAAATGAGCAGTTCTTC	CAWSVGGGGASNEQFF
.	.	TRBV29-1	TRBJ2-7	TGCAGCGTTGAAAAGGATTACGAGCAGTACTTC	CSVEKDYEQYF
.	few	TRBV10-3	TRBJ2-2	TGTGCCATCAGTACAGACACCGGGGAGCTGTTTTTT	CAISTDTGELFF
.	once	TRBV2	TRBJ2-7	TGTGCCAGCATCGTCGGGCCAGGGGCCTACGAGCAGTACTTC	CASIVGPGAYEQYF
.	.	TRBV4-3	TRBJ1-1	TGCGCCAGCAGCCAAGAGTATCAGGTGAACACTGAAGCTTTCTTT	CASSQEYQVNTEAFF
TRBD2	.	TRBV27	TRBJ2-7	TGTGCCAGCAGTTCACTAGCGGGAAGTGTCGACGAGCAGTACTTC	CASSSLAGSVDEQYF
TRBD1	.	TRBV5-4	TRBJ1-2	TGTGCCAGCAGCTTGCCTGACAGGGGGCGGAATGGCTACACCTTC	CASSLPDRGRNGYTF
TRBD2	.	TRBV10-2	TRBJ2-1	TGCGCCAGCAGTGAGACTAGCGGGAGCTATGAGCAGTTCTTC	CASSETSGSYEQFF
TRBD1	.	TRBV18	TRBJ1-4	TGTGCCAGCTCACCGAATCTATTAGGACAGGAAGGGAATGAAAAACTGTTTTTT	CASSPNLLGQEGNEKLFF
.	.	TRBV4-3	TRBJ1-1	TGCGCCAGCAGCCATTCCGGCACGAGGGGGACTGAAGCTTTCTTT	CASSHSGTRGTEAFF
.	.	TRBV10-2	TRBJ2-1	TGCGCCAGCAGTGAGTTTGGGAATGAGCAGTTCTTC	CASSEFGNEQFF
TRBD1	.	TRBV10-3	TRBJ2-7	TGTGCCATCACGGACAGGGTGGACTACGAGCAGTACTTC	CAITDRVDYEQYF
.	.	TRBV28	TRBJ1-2	TGTGCCAGCAGCCCCGTCAGGAATCCTAACTATGGCTACACCTTC	CASSPVRNPNYGYTF
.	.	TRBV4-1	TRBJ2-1	TGCGCCAGCAGCCAAGATCCGGATAGAGGCAGTGAGCAGTTCTTC	CASSQDPDRGSEQFF
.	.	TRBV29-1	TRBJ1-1	TGCAGCGTTGAGGCAGGGAGGAACACTGAAGCTTTCTTT	CSVEAGRNTEAFF
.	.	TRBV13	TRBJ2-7	TGTGCCAGCAGCGGCCGGAGGAGAAGCTCCTACGAGCAGTACTTC	CASSGRRRSSYEQYF
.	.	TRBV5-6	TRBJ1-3	TGTGCCAGCAGCGCGACAGGATTTGGCTCTGGAAACACCATATATTTT	CASSATGFGSGNTIYF
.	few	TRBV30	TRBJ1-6	TGTGCCTGGACATCAGGGCTTGATTCACCCCTCCACTTT	CAWTSGLDSPLHF
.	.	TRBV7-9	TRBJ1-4	TGTGCCAGCGATTTTTCGGGCTCGGCCGAAGAAAAACTGTTTTTT	CASDFSGSAEEKLFF
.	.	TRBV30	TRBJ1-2	TGTGCCTGGAGTTCGGAAAGGCCCCTCGGTGGCTACACCTTC	CAWSSERPLGGYTF
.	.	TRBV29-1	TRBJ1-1	TGCAGCGTTGAAGCTAGCAGGGCGTACACTGAAGCTTTCTTT	CSVEASRAYTEAFF
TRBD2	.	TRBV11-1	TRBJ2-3	TGTGCCAGCAGCCGACGACTAGCTCCCGATACGCAGTATTTT	CASSRRLAPDTQYF
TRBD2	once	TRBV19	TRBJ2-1	TGTGCCAGTATAGGAACCCTAGCGGGCTCCTACAATGAGCAGTTCTTC	CASIGTLAGSYNEQFF
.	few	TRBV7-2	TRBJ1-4	TGTGCCAGCAGCCCCGGAGCAGGCGAAAAACTGTTTTTT	CASSPGAGEKLFF
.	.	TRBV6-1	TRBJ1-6	TGTGCCAGCAACCATTCACCCCTCCACTTT	CASNHSPLHF
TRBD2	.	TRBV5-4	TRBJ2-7	TGTGCCAGCAGCTCGACTAGCGGGAGCTCCTACGAGCAGTACTTC	CASSSTSGSSYEQYF
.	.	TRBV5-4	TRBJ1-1	TGTGCCAGCAGCTTGGGGAGGGGTTTGCAGGGCACTGAAGCTTTCTTT	CASSLGRGLQGTEAFF
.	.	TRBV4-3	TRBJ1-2	TGCGCCAGCAGCCATCCTATGGGGGGGCGGCGGAGCTACACCTTC	CASSHPMGGRRSYTF
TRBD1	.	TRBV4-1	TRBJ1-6	TGCGCCAGCAGCCCTGGGACAGAACCCTATAATTCACCCCTCCACTTT	CASSPGTEPYNSPLHF
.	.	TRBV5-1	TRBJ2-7	TGCGCCAGCAGCTTGGAGGGCCGCACCTCGAGCTCCTACGAGCAGTACTTC	CASSLEGRTSSSYEQYF
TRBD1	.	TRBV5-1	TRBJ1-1	TGCGCCAGTTCCGGGACAGGGGGCGCCGGGACCACTGAAGCTTTCTTT	CASSGTGGAGTTEAFF
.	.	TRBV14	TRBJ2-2	TGTGCCAGCAGCCAAGTGGCAGGGATCGGGGAGCTGTTTTTT	CASSQVAGIGELFF
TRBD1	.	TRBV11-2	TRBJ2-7	TGTGCCAGCAGCTTCTCGACAGGGGAATCCACGAGTGAGCAGTACTTC	CASSFSTGESTSEQYF
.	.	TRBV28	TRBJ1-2	TGTGCCAGCAGTGCCACCCGCTATGGCTACACCTTC	CASSATRYGYTF
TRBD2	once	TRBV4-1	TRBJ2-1	TGCGCCAGCAGCCCAACGGGGGGGGGCCGTCACAATGAGCAGTTCTTC	CASSPTGGGRHNEQFF
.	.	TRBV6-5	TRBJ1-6	TGTGCCAGCAGTTCCATGGGGGCCCTCCACTTT	CASSSMGALHF
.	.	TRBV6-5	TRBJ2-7	TGTGCCAGCAGCCAAGGAGCCAGGCTCTACGAGCAGTACTTC	CASSQGARLYEQYF
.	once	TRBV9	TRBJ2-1	TGTGCCAGCAGCCCCCGGGGTAGTCGGATTGAGCAGTTCTTC	CASSPRGSRIEQFF
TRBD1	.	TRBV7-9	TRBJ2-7	TGTGCCGTCCTGGGACAGGACTACGAGCAGTACTTC	CAVLGQDYEQYF
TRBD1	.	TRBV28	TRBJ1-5	TGTGCCAGCAGCGTGGAACCAGGGGGCGGTCAGCCCCAGCATTTT	CASSVEPGGGQPQHF
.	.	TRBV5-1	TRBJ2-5	TGCGCCAGCAGCTTGGTCCTATCAGCGCAGGAGACCCAGTACTTC	CASSLVLSAQETQYF
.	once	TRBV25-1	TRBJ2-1	TGTGCCAGCAGTAACAGGTACAATGAGCAGTTCTTC	CASSNRYNEQFF
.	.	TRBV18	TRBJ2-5	TGTGCCAGCTCACCACTCCCGGACACCTCGGCGCCGTTTAAGACCCAGTACTTC	CASSPLPDTSAPFKTQYF
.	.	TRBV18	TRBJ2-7	TGTGCCAGCTCACCACCGACAGGGACGGGGGACGAGCAGTACTTC	CASSPPTGTGDEQYF
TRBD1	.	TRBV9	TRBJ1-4	TGTGCCAGCAGCGTGGACAGGGGAGGTGGTGAAAAACTGTTTTTT	CASSVDRGGGEKLFF
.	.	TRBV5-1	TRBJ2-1	TGCGCCAGCAGCCCCGACAGCTACAATGAGCAGTTCTTC	CASSPDSYNEQFF
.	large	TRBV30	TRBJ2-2	TGTGCCTGGAGGGGACACTACACCGGGGAGCTGTTTTTT	CAWRGHYTGELFF
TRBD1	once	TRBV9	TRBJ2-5	TGTGCCAGCGGCGGACAGGACCCCGGACAAGAGACCCAGTACTTC	CASGGQDPGQETQYF
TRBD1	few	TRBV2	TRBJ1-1	TGTGCCAGCAGTTGGACAGGGACTGAAGCTTTCTTT	CASSWTGTEAFF
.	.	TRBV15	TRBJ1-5	TGTGCCACCAGCAGAGATAAGGGGGTCAATCAGCCCCAGCATTTT	CATSRDKGVNQPQHF
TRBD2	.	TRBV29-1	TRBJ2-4	TGCAGCGCAACGGGACTAGCGAAAAACATTCAGTACTTC	CSATGLAKNIQYF
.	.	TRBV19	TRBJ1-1	TGTGCCAGTATCGAAGGGACAAGGAACACTGAAGCTTTCTTT	CASIEGTRNTEAFF
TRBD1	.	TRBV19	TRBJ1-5	TGTGCCAGTAATCAACGGACAGGGGGCTGGCAGCCCCAGCATTTT	CASNQRTGGWQPQHF
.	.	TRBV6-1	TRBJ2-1	TGTGCCAGCAGTGAAGGGCTAGCCTCCTACAATGAGCAGTTCTTC	CASSEGLASYNEQFF
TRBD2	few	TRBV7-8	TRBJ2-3	TGTGCCAGCAGCTTAGCGGGACTAGGAGATACGCAGTATTTT	CASSLAGLGDTQYF
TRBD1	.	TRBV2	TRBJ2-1	TGTGCCAGCAGCGAGGACAGGGGATCCTACAATGAGCAGTTCTTC	CASSEDRGSYNEQFF
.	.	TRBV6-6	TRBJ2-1	TGTGCCACCAGACCCGAGGGGTCCTACAATGAGCAGTTCTTC	CATRPEGSYNEQFF
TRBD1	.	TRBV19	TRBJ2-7	TGTGCCAGTACGAATACAGGGGCTCGGTCCGAGCAGTACTTC	CASTNTGARSEQYF
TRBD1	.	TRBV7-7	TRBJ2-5	TGTGCCAGCAGCCCGGGACAGCAAGAGACCCAGTACTTC	CASSPGQQETQYF